This T cell receptor (beta chain) derives from a study of blood T cell repertoires in COVID-19. Study background: In each case, the material was cDNA or gDNA derived from T cells, B-cell-depleted T cells, or PBMCs.

The CDR3 sequence is 14 residues long. J was trimmed by 5 bases and V by 5 bases; bases with no gene match: 6. The germline V gene encodes CDR1 SGHTA and CDR2 FQGNSA. In the authors' workflow: Nucleated cell number was recorded as an estimate derived from reference gene primer amplification. Method: immunoSEQ multiplex PCR; TCRdb's copy keeps in-frame clones and lacks some. The D gene and trimming were derived from the DNA, and the V and J assignments and clone size from that table. The sample records approximately 210,000 clones, 86% being singletons. The specimen was peripheral blood. This TCR was recovered from a woman in her seventies with acute or convalescent COVID-19. The chain couples TRBV7-2 to TRBJ2-3, with TRBD2 matching over 8 bases. CDR3 sequence reads: CASSPGLARDTQYF. CDR3 nucleotides: TGTGCCAGCAGCCCTGGACTAGCAAGAGATACGCAGTATTTT.